The subject of this entry is one T cell receptor beta chain. It was RNA transcripts that yielded the amplified TCR beta CDR3 regions. Carried out on the TCR CDR3, a first-round RT-PCR used the HTBI primer set. TCRdb re-analysed the multiplex PCR reads in MiXCR, keeping a single row per CDR3 protein. The sample consists of around 400,000 distinct CDR3 sequences, just under 25% of them appearing once. The sample originates from a study of T cells in Graves' hyperthyroidism and ophthalmopathy. This CDR3 has 12 residues. Trimming left V 3 bases short and J 8 bases short, with 10 bases between. What was sequenced was blood. The sequence was collected from a man in his forties or fifties with Graves' hyperthyroidism. The V call is TRBV12-3 or TRBV12-4, the J call TRBJ1-2; D remains ambiguous. The CDR3 loop reads CASSFGESGYTF. The DNA of the CDR3 is TGTGCCAGCAGTTTCGGGGAGAGCGGCTACACCTTC.